The entry below gives a single T cell receptor beta chain sequence along with its context. Its antigen is currently unknown. The TRB cDNA libraries were prepared by 5' RACE with UMI labels. Each CDR3 protein gets one entry in TCRdb, which reprocessed the 5' RACE reads and gives no DNA. The specimen's table records roughly 55,000 distinct CDR3 sequences. These data come from a study of CXCR3-negative and CXCR3-positive naive CD8 T cells. Study conclusions and caveats: Memory cells diverged, while naive CXCR3-positive and CXCR3-negative cells had similar TRBV-TRBJ usage. In CXCR3-positive naive cells, the TRB CDR3s were more hydrophobic than in CXCR3-negative naive cells. Much lower diversity was found in memory CD8+ cells, while both naive subsets had comparably high diversity. No difference in surface CD5 was seen between naive subsets, and TCR strength was inferred from TRB CDR3 properties.

Germline V CDR1 and CDR2: SQVTM, ANQGSEA. CDR3 length: 13 amino acids. The genes are TRBV29-1 and TRBJ2-2. The clonotype originates from a human donor in good health. Some clones in this sample may be carry-over from other donors' samples. The sequenced sample was naive CXCR3+ CD8+ T cells from blood. Subset given: CD45RO-CCR7+CD27+CD95- naive CD8+ T cells expressing CXCR3 (TNR3+). The CDR3 loop is CSTRGENTGELFF.